The rows below give T cell receptor beta chains drawn from one sample of a study of blood T cell repertoires in COVID-19. Method: immunoSEQ multiplex PCR; TCRdb's copy keeps in-frame clones and lacks some. The repertoire holds 160,000 or so clones, with 81% as singletons. What was sequenced was PBMCs or T cells enriched from blood (not recorded which). These TCRs come from a middle-aged woman with acute COVID-19. The CDR3 runs from the conserved cysteine through the conserved F or W. A D gene is named only where the DNA matches it firmly. The listing skips clone size in some rows; elsewhere it reads once, few, many or a size class.

j_call | v_call | d_call | clone_size | cdr3_aa | cdr3_nt
TRBJ2-3 | TRBV9 | TRBD2 | - | CASSVNPEVSGSTDTQYF | TGTGCCAGCAGCGTAAATCCAGAGGTTAGCGGGAGCACAGATACGCAGTATTTT
TRBJ2-7 | TRBV30 | TRBD1 | - | CAWSVRQGAEQYF | TGTGCCTGGAGTGTCCGACAGGGGGCCGAGCAGTACTTC
TRBJ1-4 | TRBV30 | - | - | CAWSDSNWSNEKLFF | TGTGCCTGGAGTGACTCTAATTGGAGTAATGAAAAACTGTTTTTT
TRBJ2-7 | TRBV15 | TRBD1 | - | CATSRGGQGLYEQYF | TGTGCCACCAGCAGAGGCGGACAGGGACTCTACGAGCAGTACTTC
TRBJ2-1 | TRBV6-1 | TRBD2 | - | CASTEASGTSYNEQFF | TGTGCCAGCACCGAAGCTAGCGGGACCTCCTACAATGAGCAGTTCTTC
TRBJ1-6 | TRBV11-2 | TRBD1 | - | CASSWTGEDSPLHF | TGTGCCAGCAGCTGGACAGGGGAAGATTCACCCCTCCACTTT
TRBJ2-1 | TRBV3-1/TRBV3-2 | - | - | CASSHSELNHNEQFF | TGTGCCAGCAGCCATAGCGAATTAAACCACAATGAGCAGTTCTTC
TRBJ2-7 | TRBV11-2 | - | - | CASSFGRGDYEQYF | TGTGCCAGCAGCTTCGGCAGGGGGGACTACGAGCAGTACTTC
TRBJ1-1 | TRBV5-4 | TRBD1 | few | CASSLAGTGSTEAFF | TGTGCCAGCAGCTTGGCCGGGACAGGGAGCACTGAAGCTTTCTTT
TRBJ2-1 | TRBV9 | TRBD1 | - | CASSVTGTVDNEQFF | TGTGCCAGCAGCGTAACCGGGACAGTAGACAATGAGCAGTTCTTC
TRBJ1-2 | TRBV18 | TRBD1 | - | CASSASGGWDYGYTF | TGTGCCAGCTCAGCATCAGGGGGATGGGACTATGGCTACACCTTC
TRBJ2-3 | TRBV2 | TRBD2 | - | CASRTGLAEADTQYF | TGTGCCAGCAGGACGGGACTAGCGGAAGCAGATACGCAGTATTTT
TRBJ1-1 | TRBV10-3 | TRBD1 | few | CAIGQANTEAFF | TGTGCCATAGGACAGGCGAACACTGAAGCTTTCTTT
TRBJ2-7 | TRBV19 | - | - | CASSIGRRAATYEQYF | TGTGCCAGTAGTATAGGGAGGAGGGCCGCAACCTACGAGCAGTACTTC
TRBJ1-2 | TRBV5-1 | TRBD1 | - | CASSLAAGTGNHYGYTF | TGCGCCAGCAGCTTGGCAGCCGGGACAGGGAATCACTATGGCTACACCTTC
TRBJ2-1 | TRBV18 | - | - | CASSPRYEQFF | TGTGCCAGCTCACCCAGGTATGAGCAGTTCTTC
TRBJ1-1 | TRBV7-9 | - | - | CASSREAEAFF | TGTGCCAGCAGCCGAGAGGCTGAAGCTTTCTTT
TRBJ2-5 | TRBV5-1 | TRBD2 | - | CASSSLTSPQETQYF | TGCGCCAGCAGCTCCCTGACTAGCCCGCAAGAGACCCAGTACTTC
TRBJ2-5 | TRBV30 | - | - | CAGEPDRSYQETQYF | TGTGCCGGAGAACCGGACAGATCGTACCAAGAGACCCAGTACTTC
TRBJ1-6 | TRBV7-9 | TRBD1 | - | CASSSADRSSYNSPLHF | TGTGCCAGCAGCTCAGCGGACAGGAGCTCCTATAATTCACCCCTCCACTTT
TRBJ1-6 | TRBV5-1 | - | - | CASSRSLGDNNSPLHF | TGCGCCAGCAGCAGATCCCTCGGAGATAATAATTCACCCCTCCACTTT
TRBJ2-3 | TRBV4-1 | - | - | CASSQEVAGDTQYF | TGCGCCAGCAGCCAGGAAGTAGCTGGAGATACGCAGTATTTT
TRBJ2-3 | TRBV7-8 | - | - | CASSLEGADTQYF | TGTGCCAGCAGCTTAGAAGGGGCAGATACGCAGTATTTT
TRBJ1-2 | TRBV18 | - | - | CASSPLADGAYGYTF | TGTGCCAGCTCACCACTAGCGGACGGAGCCTATGGCTACACCTTC
TRBJ2-1 | TRBV25-1 | - | - | CASSPPASETYNEQFF | TGTGCCAGCAGTCCGCCGGCTAGCGAGACCTACAATGAGCAGTTCTTC
TRBJ1-6 | TRBV7-9 | TRBD1 | - | CASREDRASPLHF | TGTGCCAGCAGAGAGGACAGGGCATCACCCCTCCACTTT
TRBJ2-1 | TRBV7-9 | TRBD2 | - | CASSSSPGLAGGGFNEQFF | TGTGCCAGCAGCTCCTCCCCCGGACTAGCGGGAGGAGGGTTCAATGAGCAGTTCTTC
TRBJ2-5 | TRBV7-8 | - | - | CASSLASQQETQYF | TGTGCCAGCAGCTTAGCGTCACAGCAAGAGACCCAGTACTTC
TRBJ2-7 | TRBV7-8 | TRBD2 | - | CASRTGPGGNEQYF | TGTGCCAGCAGGACGGGACCGGGGGGGAACGAGCAGTACTTC
TRBJ1-3 | TRBV12-5 | - | few | CASGSGVDGNTIYF | TGTGCTAGTGGCTCAGGGGTGGATGGAAACACCATATATTTT
TRBJ2-3 | TRBV3-1/TRBV3-2 | - | - | CASSHALGAVTDTQYF | TGTGCCAGCAGCCACGCCCTAGGGGCTGTCACAGATACGCAGTATTTT
TRBJ2-7 | TRBV7-9 | - | few | CASSSPPSYEQYF | TGTGCCAGCAGCTCCCCCCCGAGTTACGAGCAGTACTTC
TRBJ1-2 | TRBV2 | - | few | CASTQPGVGNYGYTF | TGTGCCAGCACTCAACCGGGGGTGGGTAACTATGGCTACACCTTC
TRBJ2-1 | TRBV5-4 | TRBD2 | - | CASSLELAGGYNEQFF | TGTGCCAGCAGCTTGGAGCTAGCGGGAGGATACAATGAGCAGTTCTTC
TRBJ1-1 | TRBV9 | TRBD1 | once | CASSVGRGGEAFF | TGTGCCAGCAGCGTAGGGAGAGGGGGCGAAGCTTTCTTT
TRBJ2-2 | TRBV9 | TRBD1 | - | CASSGYRDSSNTGELFF | TGTGCCAGCAGTGGTTACCGGGACAGCTCGAACACCGGGGAGCTGTTTTTT
TRBJ2-2 | TRBV18 | TRBD2 | - | CASSPNLAVNTGELFF | TGTGCCAGCTCACCAAATCTAGCGGTGAACACCGGGGAGCTGTTTTTT